Each of the 8 T cell receptor beta chains below was sequenced from the same sample in a study of T cells after posttransplantation cyclophosphamide (dated by TCRdb to between 2015 and 2016). Libraries were built with the immunoSEQ multiplex PCR assay. TCRdb provides this immuneACCESS table in a form limited to in-frame rearrangements. Some clones are lacking; in checked studies, under half of them reflect an unresolved V gene, and why the rest are absent is not known. A total of some 7,300 clones appear in this sample, more than 65% of them only once. The ten largest clonotypes hold approximately 20% of the sample. This specimen's treatment or condition label, per the study, means: high-dose cyclophosphamide on days +3 and +4 as single-agent GVHD prophylaxis. PTCy patients received busulfan and fludarabine conditioning, a related or unrelated marrow graft, and cyclophosphamide on days +3 and +4.

The material was PBMCs, obtained after allogeneic stem cell transplant with posttransplant cyclophosphamide. The receptors originated from a female patient aged 50-59 years who received an allogeneic stem cell transplant from a related donor, was CMV-positive, and had no GVHD. Following a transplant, a fraction of the T cells may be traceable to the graft donor.

The chain is built from TRBV5-1 and TRBJ2-3; 7 bases agree with TRBD2. From germline, CDR1 is SGHRS and CDR2 YFSETQ. Unmatched junction bases numbered 5, after V lost 0 bases and J lost 4 bases. The CDR3 runs to 15 residues. The CDR3 spells CASSLVREPADTQYF. The CDR3 DNA reads as TGCGCCAGCAGCTTGGTGCGGGAGCCAGCAGATACGCAGTATTTT.

This clone was found a few times. The J gene is TRBJ1-2, the V gene TRBV29-1, with D unresolved. Trimming shortened V by 3 bases and J by 6 bases, and 14 bases separated the two germline ends. Germline V gives CDR1 SQVTM, CDR2 ANQGSEA. There are 13 residues in the CDR3. The CDR3 sequence: CSVDSLLGDGYTF. CDR3 coding DNA: TGCAGCGTTGACAGCCTCCTCGGGGATGGCTACACCTTC.

This sequence joins TRBV7-6 and TRBJ2-5; D possibly corresponds to TRBD2 (6 bases). CDR1 is SGHVS, CDR2 FNYEAQ, per germline. CDR3 size: 14 residues. V shed 1 base and J shed 5 bases, with 11 bases lying between them. CDR3 coding DNA: TGTGCCAGCAGCTTAGATAGCGGTCACGAGACCCAGTACTTC. Its protein is CASSLDSGHETQYF.

This chain uses TRBV5-6 with TRBJ2-6, with no clear D. The ends were cut back, 3 bases at V and 0 bases at J, with 10 bases in the middle. The CDR3 is 16 amino acids. Germline assignment: CDR1 SGHDT and CDR2 YYEEEE. The CDR3: CASSSPRNSGANVLTF. The CDR3 DNA reads TGTGCCAGCAGCTCCCCTAGAAACTCTGGGGCCAACGTCCTGACTTTC.

In its sample, this clone was seen a few times. The rearrangement uses TRBV6-4 and TRBJ2-3; TRBD2 agrees at 11 bases. Germline assignment: CDR1 MRHNA and CDR2 SNTAGT. The CDR3 totals 15 residues. The J segment lost 5 bases and the V segment lost 2 bases, leaving 3 bases of the junction unmatched. The CDR3 nucleotides are TGTGCCAGCAGTGACGTAGCGGGAGGGAGAGATACGCAGTATTTT. Protein: CASSDVAGGRDTQYF.

The chain uses TRBV18 and TRBJ2-3; TRBD2 aligns across 11 bases. The CDR3 sequence is 16 residues long. J lost 3 bases, V lost 1 base, and 3 bases had no gene match. Germline loops: CDR1 KGHSH, CDR2 LQKENI. Here the CDR3 reads CASSPRSSGGTDTQYF. The CDR3 region has the DNA TGTGCCAGCTCACCACGGTCTAGCGGGGGGACAGATACGCAGTATTTT.

J is TRBJ1-1 and V is TRBV19; D is unresolved. Trimming took off 6 bases at V and 0 bases at J, with 17 bases between the two ends. This CDR3 has 16 amino acids. Germline V gene lookup returns CDR1 LNHDA and CDR2 SQIVND (reference sequence). The CDR3 loop is CASRDPRREVNTEAFF. The CDR3, as DNA: TGTGCCAGTAGGGACCCCCGCCGGGAGGTGAACACTGAAGCTTTCTTT.

This clone occurred a few times. The genes are TRBV27 and TRBJ1-6; 9 nucleotides align to TRBD1. The CDR3 contains 15 residues. J lost 6 bases, V lost 5 bases, and 5 bases had no gene match. Germline V gene lookup returns CDR1 MNHEY and CDR2 SMNVEV (reference sequence). The DNA for the CDR3 is TGTGCCAGCAGTCCCGGACAGGGGATTAATTCACCCCTCCACTTT. Its translation is CASSPGQGINSPLHF.